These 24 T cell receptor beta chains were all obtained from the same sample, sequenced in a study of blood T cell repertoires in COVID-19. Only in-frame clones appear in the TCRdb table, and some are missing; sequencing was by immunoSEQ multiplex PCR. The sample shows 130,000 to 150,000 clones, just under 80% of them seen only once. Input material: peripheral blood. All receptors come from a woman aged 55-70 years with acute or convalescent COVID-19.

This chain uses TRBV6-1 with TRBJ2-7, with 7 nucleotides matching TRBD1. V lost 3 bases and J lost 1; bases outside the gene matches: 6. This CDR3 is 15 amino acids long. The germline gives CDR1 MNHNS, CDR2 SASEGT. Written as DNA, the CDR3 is TGTGCCAGCAGTGATTCAAACAGGGGATCCTACGAGCAGTACTTC. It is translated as CASSDSNRGSYEQYF.

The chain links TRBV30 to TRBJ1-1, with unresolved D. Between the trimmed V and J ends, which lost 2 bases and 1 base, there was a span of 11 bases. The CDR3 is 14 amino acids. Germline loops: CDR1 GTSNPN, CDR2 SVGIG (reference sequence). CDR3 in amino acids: CAWSKGGGNTEAFF. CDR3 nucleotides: TGTGCCTGGAGTAAGGGAGGAGGGAACACTGAAGCTTTCTTT.

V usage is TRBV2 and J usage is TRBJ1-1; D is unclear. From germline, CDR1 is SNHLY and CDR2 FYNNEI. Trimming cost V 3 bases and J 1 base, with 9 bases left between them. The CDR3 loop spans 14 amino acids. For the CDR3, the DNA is TGTGCCAGCAGTGACGCGGGGAGGAACACTGAAGCTTTCTTT. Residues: CASSDAGRNTEAFF.

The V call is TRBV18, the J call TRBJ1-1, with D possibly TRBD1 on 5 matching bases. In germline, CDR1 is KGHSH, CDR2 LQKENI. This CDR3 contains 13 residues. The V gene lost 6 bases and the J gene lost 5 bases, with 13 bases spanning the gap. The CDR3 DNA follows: TGTGCCAGCTCGGATAATAGGGGAACTGAAGCTTTCTTT. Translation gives CASSDNRGTEAFF.

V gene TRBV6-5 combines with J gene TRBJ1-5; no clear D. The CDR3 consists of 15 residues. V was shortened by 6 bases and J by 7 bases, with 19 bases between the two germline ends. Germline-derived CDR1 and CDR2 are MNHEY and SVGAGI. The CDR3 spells CASSGEGLLGQPQHF. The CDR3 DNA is TGTGCCAGCAGCGGGGAGGGTCTTTTAGGGCAGCCCCAGCATTTT.

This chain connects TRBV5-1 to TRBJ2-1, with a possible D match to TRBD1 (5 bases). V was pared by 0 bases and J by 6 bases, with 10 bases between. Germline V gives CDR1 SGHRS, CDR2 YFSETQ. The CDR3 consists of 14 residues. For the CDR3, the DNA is TGCGCCAGCAGCTTGGAGGGGATCCCCAATGAGCAGTTCTTC. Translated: CASSLEGIPNEQFF.

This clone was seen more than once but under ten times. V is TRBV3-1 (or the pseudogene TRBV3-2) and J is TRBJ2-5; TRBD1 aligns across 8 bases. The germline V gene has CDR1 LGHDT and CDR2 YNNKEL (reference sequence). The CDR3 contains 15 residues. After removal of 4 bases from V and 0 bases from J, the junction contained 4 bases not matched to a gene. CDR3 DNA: TGTGCCAGCAGCCTTTGGACAGGGTACCAAGAGACCCAGTACTTC. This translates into CASSLWTGYQETQYF.

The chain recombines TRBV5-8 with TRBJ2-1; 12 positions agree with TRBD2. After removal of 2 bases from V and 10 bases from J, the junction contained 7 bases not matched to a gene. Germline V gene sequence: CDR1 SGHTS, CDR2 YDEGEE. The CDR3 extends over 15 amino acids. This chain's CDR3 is CASSFPSGGVREQFF. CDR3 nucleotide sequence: TGTGCCAGCAGCTTCCCTAGCGGGGGGGTGAGAGAGCAGTTCTTC.

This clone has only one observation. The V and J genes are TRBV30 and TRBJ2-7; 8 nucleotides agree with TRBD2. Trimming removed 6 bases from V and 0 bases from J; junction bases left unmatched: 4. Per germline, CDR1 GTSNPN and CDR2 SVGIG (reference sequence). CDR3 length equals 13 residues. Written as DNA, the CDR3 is TGTGCCTGCCAGCGGGAGAGCTCCTACGAGCAGTACTTC. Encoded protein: CACQRESSYEQYF.

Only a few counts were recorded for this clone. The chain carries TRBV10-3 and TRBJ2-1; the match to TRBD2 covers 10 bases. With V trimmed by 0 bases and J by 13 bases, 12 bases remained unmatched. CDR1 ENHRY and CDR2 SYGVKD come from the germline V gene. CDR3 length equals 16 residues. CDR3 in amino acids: CAISESLLAGSGSQFF. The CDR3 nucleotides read TGTGCCATCAGTGAGTCGCTACTAGCGGGATCAGGATCTCAGTTCTTC.

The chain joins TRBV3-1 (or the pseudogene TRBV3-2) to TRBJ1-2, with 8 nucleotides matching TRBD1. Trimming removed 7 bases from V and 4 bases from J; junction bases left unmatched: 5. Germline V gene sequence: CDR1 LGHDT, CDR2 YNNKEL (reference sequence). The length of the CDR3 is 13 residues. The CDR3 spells CASNTGGPYGYTF. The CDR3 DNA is TGTGCCAGCAATACAGGGGGGCCCTATGGCTACACCTTC.

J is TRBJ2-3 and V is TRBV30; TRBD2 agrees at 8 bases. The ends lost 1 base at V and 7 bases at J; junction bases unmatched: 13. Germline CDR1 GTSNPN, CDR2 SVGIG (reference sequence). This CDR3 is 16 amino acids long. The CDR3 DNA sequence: TGTGCCTGGAGTGGAAGCTTAGCGGGACGAGGGAATACGCAGTATTTT. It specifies CAWSGSLAGRGNTQYF.

The CDR3 DNA reads TGTGCCAGCAGCTCTTTGGGACTAGCAGTCACTAATTCCTACGAGCAGTACTTC. It yields the protein CASSSLGLAVTNSYEQYF. The chain joins TRBV7-3 to TRBJ2-7; 9 positions agree with TRBD2. The CDR3 sequence is 18 residues long. Germline V gene data show CDR1 as SGHTA and CDR2 as FQGTGA. With V trimmed by 4 bases and J by 1 base, 14 bases remained unmatched.

The chain's CDR3 is CASSSSSTDTQYF. The CDR3, as DNA: TGTGCCAGCTCATCCTCTAGCACAGATACGCAGTATTTT. The rearrangement links TRBV18 to TRBJ2-3; D unclear. Trimming shortened V by 5 bases and J by 0 bases, and 6 bases separated the two germline ends. CDR1 is KGHSH, CDR2 LQKENI, per germline. The length of the CDR3 is 13 residues.

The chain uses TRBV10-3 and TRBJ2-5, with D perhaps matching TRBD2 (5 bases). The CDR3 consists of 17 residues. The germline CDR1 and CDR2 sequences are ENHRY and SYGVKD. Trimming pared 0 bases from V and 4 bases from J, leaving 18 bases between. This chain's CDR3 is CAISESLAGNSLETQYF. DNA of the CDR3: TGTGCCATCAGTGAGTCTCTAGCAGGAAATTCTCTAGAGACCCAGTACTTC.

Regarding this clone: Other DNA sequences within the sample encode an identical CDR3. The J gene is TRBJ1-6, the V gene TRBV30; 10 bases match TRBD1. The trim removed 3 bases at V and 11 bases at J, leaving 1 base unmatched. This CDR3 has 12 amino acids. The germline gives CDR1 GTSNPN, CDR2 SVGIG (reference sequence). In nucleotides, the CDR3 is TGTGCCTGGAGAGGACAGGGGGCACCCCTCCACTTT. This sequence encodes CAWRGQGAPLHF.

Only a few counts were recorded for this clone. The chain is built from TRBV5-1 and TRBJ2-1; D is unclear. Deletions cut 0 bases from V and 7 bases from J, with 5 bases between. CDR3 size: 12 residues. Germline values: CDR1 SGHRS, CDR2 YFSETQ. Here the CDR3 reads CASSLGVNEQFF. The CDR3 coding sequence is TGCGCCAGCAGCTTGGGAGTAAATGAGCAGTTCTTC.

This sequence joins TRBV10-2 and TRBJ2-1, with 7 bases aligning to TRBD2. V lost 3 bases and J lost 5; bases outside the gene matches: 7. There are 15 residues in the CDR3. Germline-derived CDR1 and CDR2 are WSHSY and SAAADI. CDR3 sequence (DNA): TGCGCCAGCAGTGATAGGGAGGGCCCCAACAATGAGCAGTTCTTC. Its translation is CASSDREGPNNEQFF.

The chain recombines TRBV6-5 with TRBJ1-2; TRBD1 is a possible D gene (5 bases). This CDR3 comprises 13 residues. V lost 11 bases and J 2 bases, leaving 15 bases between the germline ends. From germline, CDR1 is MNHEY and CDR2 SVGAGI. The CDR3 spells CAGSRDFNYGYTF. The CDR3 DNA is TGTGCCGGTTCCAGGGATTTCAACTATGGCTACACCTTC.

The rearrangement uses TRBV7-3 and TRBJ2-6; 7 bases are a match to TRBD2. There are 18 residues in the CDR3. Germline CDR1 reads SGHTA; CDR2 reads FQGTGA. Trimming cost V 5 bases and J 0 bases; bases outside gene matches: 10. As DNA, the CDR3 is TGTGCCAGCAGCCCCCGCCGGACTAGTTTCTCTGGGGCCAACGTCCTGACTTTC. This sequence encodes CASSPRRTSFSGANVLTF.

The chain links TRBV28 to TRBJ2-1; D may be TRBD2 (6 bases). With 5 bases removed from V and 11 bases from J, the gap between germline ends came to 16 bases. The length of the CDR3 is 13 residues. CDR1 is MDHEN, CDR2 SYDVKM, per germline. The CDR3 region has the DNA TGTGCCAGCAGTGTGACTAGTCCCGAACAGCAGTTCTTC. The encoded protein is CASSVTSPEQQFF.

CDR3 sequence reads: CSVARGSVEQFF. The DNA for the CDR3 is TGCAGCGTTGCCAGAGGGTCCGTTGAGCAGTTCTTC. V gene TRBV29-1 combines with J gene TRBJ2-1, with D possibly being TRBD2 (5 bases). V lost 4 bases and J lost 9, with 13 bases in between. Looked up from germline, CDR1 is SQVTM and CDR2 is ANQGSEA. This CDR3 contains 12 residues.

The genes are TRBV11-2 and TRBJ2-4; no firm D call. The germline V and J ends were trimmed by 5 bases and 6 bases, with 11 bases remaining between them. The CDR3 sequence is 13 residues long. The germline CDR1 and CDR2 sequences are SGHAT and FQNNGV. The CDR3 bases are TGTGCCAGCAGCCAAGACAAAGGAAACATTCAGTACTTC. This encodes CASSQDKGNIQYF. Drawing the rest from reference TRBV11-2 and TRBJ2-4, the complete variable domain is EAGVAQSPRYKIIEKRQSVAFWCNPISGHATLYWYQQILGQGPKLLIQFQNNGVVDDSQLPKDRFSAERLKGVDSTLKIQPAKLEDSAVYLCASSQDKGNIQYFGAGTRLSVL.

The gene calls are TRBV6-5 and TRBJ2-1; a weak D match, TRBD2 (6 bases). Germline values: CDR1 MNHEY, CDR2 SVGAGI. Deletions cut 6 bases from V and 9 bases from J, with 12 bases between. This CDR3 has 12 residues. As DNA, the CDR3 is TGTGCCAGCAGAACGGGGGTGAGTGAGCAGTTCTTC. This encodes CASRTGVSEQFF.